This note documents a single TCR beta chain sequence. These data are taken from a study of response to subunit inactivated influenza vaccine. This CDR3 comprises 14 residues. CDR1 is SGHTA and CDR2 is FQGNSA in the germline V gene. The V end was cut by 1 base, the J end by 2 bases, with 7 bases between. Each CDR3 protein is one row after TCRdb ran MiXCR on the RT-PCR reads. The data hold some 570,000 distinct CDR3 sequences, with roughly 12% observed a single time. The same data also contributed to another study, on T cells expressing NK-cell markers. That work contributes: In generating TCR beta cDNA, 5'RACE template switching with UMIs was used. With an anti-gamma-delta TCR antibody, sorting in several experiments was kept to alpha-beta TCR T cells. Roughly 6 of the donors carried dominant NKG2C+ clonotypes that took up 1.0-7.0% of their CD8+ T cells. These same clonotypes (in a few donors) also led the CD3+CD56-NKG2C+ fraction.

The clonotype originates from a man aged 45-60 years who received an inactivated influenza vaccine. Sequencing used PBMCs from blood, obtained on the day of vaccination. The V and J genes are TRBV7-2 and TRBJ2-3; D is ambiguous. DNA for the CDR3: TGTGCCAGCAGCTTAGTTACAGTCACAGATACGCAGTATTTT. Residues: CASSLVTVTDTQYF.